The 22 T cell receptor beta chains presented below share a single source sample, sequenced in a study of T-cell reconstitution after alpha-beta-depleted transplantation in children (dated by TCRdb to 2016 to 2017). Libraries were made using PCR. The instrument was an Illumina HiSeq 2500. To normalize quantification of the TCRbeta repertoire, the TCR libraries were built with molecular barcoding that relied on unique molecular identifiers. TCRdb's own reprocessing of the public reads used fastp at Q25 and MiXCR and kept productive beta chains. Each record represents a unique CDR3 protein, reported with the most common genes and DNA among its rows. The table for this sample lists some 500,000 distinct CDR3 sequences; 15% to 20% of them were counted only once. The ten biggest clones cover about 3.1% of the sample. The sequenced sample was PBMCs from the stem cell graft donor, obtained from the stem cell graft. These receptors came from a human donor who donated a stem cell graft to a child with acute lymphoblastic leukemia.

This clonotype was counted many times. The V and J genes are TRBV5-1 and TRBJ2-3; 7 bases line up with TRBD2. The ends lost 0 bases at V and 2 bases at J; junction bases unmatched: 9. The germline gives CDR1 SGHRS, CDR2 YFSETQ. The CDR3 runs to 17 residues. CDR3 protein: CASSLAALADNTDTQYF. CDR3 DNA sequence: TGCGCCAGCAGCTTGGCCGCGCTAGCGGACAACACAGATACGCAGTATTTT.

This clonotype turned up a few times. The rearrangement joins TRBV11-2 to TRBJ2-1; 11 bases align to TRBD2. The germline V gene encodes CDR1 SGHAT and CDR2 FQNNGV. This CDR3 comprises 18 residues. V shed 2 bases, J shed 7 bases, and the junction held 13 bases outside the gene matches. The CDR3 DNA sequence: TGTGCCAGCAGCTTAATCCAAGGGGGCCTAGCGGGGGGAAATGAGCAGTTCTTC. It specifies CASSLIQGGLAGGNEQFF.

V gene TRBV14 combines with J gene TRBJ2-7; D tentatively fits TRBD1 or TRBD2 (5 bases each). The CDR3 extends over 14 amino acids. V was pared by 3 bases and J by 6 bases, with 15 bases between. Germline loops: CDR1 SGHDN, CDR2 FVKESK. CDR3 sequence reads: CASSQAGKAGEQYF. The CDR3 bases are TGTGCCAGCAGCCAGGCAGGGAAGGCGGGCGAGCAGTACTTC.

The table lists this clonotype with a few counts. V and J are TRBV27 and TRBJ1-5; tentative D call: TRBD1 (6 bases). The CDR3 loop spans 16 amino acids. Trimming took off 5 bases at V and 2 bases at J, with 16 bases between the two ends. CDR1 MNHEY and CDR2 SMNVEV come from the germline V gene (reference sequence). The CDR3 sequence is CASSPHRVRGNQPQHF. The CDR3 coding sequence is TGTGCCAGCAGTCCTCACAGGGTAAGAGGCAATCAGCCCCAGCATTTT.

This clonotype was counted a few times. The DNA of the CDR3 is TGTGCCAGCAGTACCTACAGGGCATATACGCAGTATTTT. It codes for CASSTYRAYTQYF. The gene calls are TRBV4-2 and TRBJ2-3; possible D gene TRBD1, 6 bases. Germline CDR1 and CDR2: LGHNA and YNFKEQ. This CDR3 spans 13 amino acids. Trimming cost V 6 bases and J 7 bases, with 14 bases left between them.

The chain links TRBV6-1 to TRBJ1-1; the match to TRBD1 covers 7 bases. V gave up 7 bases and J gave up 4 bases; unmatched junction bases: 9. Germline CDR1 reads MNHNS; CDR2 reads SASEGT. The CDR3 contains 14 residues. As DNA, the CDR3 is TGTGCCAGCAATCCCACAGGGGTCTTCACTGAAGCTTTCTTT. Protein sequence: CASNPTGVFTEAFF.

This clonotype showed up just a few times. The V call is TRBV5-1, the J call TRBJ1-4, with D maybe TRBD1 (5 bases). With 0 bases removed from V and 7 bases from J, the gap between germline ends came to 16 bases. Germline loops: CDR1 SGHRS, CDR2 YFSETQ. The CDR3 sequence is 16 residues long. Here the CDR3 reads CASSLDWGPGSEKLFF. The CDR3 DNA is TGCGCCAGCAGCTTGGACTGGGGCCCGGGGAGTGAAAAACTGTTTTTT.

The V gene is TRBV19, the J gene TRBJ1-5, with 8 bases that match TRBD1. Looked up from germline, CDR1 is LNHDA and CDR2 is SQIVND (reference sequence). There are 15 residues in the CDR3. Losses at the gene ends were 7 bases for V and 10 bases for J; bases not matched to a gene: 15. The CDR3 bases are TGTGCCAGTACCCTAGGCGGGACAGGCTTTACCCCCCAGCATTTT. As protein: CASTLGGTGFTPQHF.

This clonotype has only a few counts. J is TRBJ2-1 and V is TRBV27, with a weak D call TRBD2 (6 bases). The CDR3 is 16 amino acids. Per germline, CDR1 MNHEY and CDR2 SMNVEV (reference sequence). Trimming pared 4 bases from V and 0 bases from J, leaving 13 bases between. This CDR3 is CASSWAGISSYNEQFF. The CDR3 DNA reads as TGTGCCAGCAGTTGGGCGGGAATCAGCTCCTACAATGAGCAGTTCTTC.

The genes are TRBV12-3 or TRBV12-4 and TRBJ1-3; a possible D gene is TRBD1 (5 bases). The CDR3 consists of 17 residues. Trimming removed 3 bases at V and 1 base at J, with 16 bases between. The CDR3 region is CASSFNPGLKSGNTIYF. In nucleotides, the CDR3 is TGTGCCAGCAGTTTCAACCCGGGACTGAAGTCTGGAAACACCATATATTTT.

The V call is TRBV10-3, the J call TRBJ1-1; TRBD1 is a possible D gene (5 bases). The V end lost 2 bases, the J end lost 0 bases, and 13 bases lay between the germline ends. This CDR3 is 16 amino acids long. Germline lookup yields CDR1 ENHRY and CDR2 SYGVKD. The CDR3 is CAISERGDTLNTEAFF. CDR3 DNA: TGTGCCATCAGTGAGAGAGGGGATACATTGAACACTGAAGCTTTCTTT.

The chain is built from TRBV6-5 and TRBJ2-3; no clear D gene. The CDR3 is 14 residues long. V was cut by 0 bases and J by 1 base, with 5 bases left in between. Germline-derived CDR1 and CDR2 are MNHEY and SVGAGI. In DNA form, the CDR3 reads TGTGCCAGCAGTTACTCGGCCCGCACAGATACGCAGTATTTT. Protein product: CASSYSARTDTQYF.

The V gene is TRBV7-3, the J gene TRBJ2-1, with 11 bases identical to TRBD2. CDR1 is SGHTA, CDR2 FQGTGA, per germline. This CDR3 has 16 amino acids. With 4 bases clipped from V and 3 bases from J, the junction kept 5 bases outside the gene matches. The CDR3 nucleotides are TGTGCCAGCAGCTGGGGACTAGCGGAAGACTACAATGAGCAGTTCTTC. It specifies CASSWGLAEDYNEQFF.

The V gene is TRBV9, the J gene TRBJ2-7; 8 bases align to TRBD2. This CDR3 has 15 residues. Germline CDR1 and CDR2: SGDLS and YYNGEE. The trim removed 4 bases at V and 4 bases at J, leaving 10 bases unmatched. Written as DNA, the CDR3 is TGTGCCAGCAGCCTCGGGGGGGCCCTAACGTACGAGCAGTACTTC. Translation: CASSLGGALTYEQYF.

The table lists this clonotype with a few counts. CDR3 DNA sequence: TGTGCCAGCAGCGCCGGACTAGCGCACGGCAATGAGCAGTTCTTC. Amino acid sequence: CASSAGLAHGNEQFF. The rearrangement uses TRBV7-2 and TRBJ2-1, with 9 bases that match TRBD2. Germline V gene lookup returns CDR1 SGHTA and CDR2 FQGNSA. This CDR3 spans 15 amino acids. Unmatched junction bases numbered 8, after V lost 5 bases and J lost 6 bases.

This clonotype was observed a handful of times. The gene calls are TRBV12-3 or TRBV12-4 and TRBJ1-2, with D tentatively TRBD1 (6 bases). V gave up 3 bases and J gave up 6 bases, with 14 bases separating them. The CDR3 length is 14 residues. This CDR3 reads CASSFLSGADGYTF. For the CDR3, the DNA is TGTGCCAGCAGTTTCTTGTCGGGGGCCGATGGCTACACCTTC.

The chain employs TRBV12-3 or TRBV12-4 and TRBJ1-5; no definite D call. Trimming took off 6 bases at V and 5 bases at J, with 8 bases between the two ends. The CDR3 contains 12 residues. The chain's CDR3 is CASSPYYQPQHF. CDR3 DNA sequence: TGTGCCAGCAGCCCTTATTATCAGCCCCAGCATTTT.

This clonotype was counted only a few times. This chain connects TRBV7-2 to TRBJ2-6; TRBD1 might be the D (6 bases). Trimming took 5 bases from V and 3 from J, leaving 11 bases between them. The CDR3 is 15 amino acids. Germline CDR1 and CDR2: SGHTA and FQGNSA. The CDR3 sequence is CASSQDRLGANVLTF. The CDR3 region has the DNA TGTGCCAGCAGCCAGGACAGACTTGGGGCCAACGTCCTGACTTTC.

CDR3 nucleotide sequence: TGTGCCAGCAGCGTAGACGGGGCGGACACTGAAGCTTTCTTT. Protein product: CASSVDGADTEAFF. The chain joins TRBV9 to TRBJ1-1; maybe TRBD1 (5 bases). Germline V gives CDR1 SGDLS, CDR2 YYNGEE. The CDR3 loop spans 14 amino acids. V was pared by 0 bases and J by 3 bases, with 9 bases between.

The CDR3 bases are TGTGCCAGCAGCTCGCTGGACAGGGGGGGAACCGGGGAGCTGTTTTTT. As protein: CASSSLDRGGTGELFF. The V gene is TRBV5-6, the J gene TRBJ2-2; 10 bases are shared with TRBD1. Germline V lookup: CDR1 SGHDT, CDR2 YYEEEE. The ends lost 3 bases at V and 5 bases at J; junction bases unmatched: 7. There are 16 residues in the CDR3. The variable domain in full, with the rest retrieved from reference TRBV5-6 and TRBJ2-2, is DAGVTQSPTHLIKTRGQQVTLRCSPKSGHDTVSWYQQALGQGPQFIFQYYEEEERQRGNFPDRFSGHQFPNYSSELNVNALLLGDSALYLCASSSLDRGGTGELFFGEGSRLTVL.

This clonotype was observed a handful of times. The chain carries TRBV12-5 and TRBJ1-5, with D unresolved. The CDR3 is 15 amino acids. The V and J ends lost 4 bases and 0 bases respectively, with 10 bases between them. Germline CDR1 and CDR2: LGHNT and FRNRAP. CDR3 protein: CASGSTLDSNQPQHF. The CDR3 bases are TGTGCTAGTGGTTCTACCCTCGATAGCAATCAGCCCCAGCATTTT.

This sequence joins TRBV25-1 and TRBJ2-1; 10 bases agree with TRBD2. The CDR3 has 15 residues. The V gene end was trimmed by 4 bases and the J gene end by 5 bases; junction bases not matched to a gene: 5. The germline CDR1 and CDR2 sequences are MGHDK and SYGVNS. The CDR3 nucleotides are TGTGCCAGCAGTGTAGTAGCGGGAGGCCACAATGAGCAGTTCTTC. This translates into CASSVVAGGHNEQFF.